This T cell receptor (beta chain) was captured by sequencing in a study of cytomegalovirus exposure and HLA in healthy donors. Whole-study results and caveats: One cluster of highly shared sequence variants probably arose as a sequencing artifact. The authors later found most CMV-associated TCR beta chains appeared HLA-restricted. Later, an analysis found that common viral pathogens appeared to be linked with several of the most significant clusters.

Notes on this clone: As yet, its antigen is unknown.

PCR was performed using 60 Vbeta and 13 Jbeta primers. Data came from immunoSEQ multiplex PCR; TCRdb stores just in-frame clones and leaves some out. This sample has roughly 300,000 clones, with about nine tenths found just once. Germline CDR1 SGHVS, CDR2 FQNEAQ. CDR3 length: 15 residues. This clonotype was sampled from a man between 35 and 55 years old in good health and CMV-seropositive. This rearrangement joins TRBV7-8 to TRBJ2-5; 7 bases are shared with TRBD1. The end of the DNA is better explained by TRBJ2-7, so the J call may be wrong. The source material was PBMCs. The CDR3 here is CASSLGQGGPYEQYF. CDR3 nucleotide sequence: TGTGCCAGCAGCTTAGGACAGGGTGGTCCCTACGAGCAGTACTTC.